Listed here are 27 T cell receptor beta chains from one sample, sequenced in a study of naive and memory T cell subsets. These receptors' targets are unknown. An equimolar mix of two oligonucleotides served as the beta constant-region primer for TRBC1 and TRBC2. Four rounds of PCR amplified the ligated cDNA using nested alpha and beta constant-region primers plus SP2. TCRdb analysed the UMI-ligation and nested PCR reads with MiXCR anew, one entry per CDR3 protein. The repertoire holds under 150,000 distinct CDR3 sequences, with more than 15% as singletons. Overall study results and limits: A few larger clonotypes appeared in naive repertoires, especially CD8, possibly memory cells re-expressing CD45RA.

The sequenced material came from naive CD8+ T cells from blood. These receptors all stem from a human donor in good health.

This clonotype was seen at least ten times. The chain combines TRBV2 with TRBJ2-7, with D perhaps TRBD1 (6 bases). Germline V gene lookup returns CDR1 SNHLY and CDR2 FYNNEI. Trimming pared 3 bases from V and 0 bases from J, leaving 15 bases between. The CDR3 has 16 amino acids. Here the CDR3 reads CASSEWDTGSSYEQYF. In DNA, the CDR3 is TGTGCCAGCAGTGAGTGGGACACGGGGAGCTCCTACGAGCAGTACTTC. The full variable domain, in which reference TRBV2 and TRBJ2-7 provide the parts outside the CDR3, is EPEVTQTPSHQVTQMGQEVILRCVPISNHLYFYWYRQILGQKVEFLVSFYNNEISEKSEIFDDQFSVERPDGSNFTLKIRSTKLEDSAMYFCASSEWDTGSSYEQYFGPGTRLTVT.

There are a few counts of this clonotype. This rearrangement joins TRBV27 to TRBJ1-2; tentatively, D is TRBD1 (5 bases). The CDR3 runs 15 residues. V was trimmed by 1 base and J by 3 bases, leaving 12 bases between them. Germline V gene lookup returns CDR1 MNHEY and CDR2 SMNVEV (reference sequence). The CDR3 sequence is CASSLFAGLDYGYTF. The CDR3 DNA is TGTGCCAGCAGTTTATTTGCAGGGTTGGACTATGGCTACACCTTC.

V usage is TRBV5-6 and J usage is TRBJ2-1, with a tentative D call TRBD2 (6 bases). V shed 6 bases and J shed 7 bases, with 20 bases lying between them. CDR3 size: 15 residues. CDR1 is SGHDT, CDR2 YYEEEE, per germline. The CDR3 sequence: CASTPAVQGGNEQFF. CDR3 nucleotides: TGTGCCAGCACCCCAGCAGTTCAGGGAGGAAATGAGCAGTTCTTC.

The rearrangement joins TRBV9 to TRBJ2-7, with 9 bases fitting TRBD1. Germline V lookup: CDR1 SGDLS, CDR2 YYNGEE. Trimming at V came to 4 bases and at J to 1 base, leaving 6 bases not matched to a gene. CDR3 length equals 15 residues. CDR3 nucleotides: TGTGCCAGCAGCTTGACCGGGACAGGGTCCTACGAGCAGTACTTC. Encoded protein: CASSLTGTGSYEQYF.

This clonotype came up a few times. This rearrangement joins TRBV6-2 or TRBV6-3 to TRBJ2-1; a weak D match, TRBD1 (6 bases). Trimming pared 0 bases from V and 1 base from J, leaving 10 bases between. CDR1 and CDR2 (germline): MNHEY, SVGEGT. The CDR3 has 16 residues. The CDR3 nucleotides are TGTGCCAGCAGTTACTCAGGGGGTTGGTCCTACAATGAGCAGTTCTTC. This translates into CASSYSGGWSYNEQFF.

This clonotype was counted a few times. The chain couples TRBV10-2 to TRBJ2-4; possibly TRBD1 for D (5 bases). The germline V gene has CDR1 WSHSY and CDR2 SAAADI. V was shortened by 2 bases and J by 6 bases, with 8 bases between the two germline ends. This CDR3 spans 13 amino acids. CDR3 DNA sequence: TGCGCCAGCAGTGAGGGGGCTTTAAACATTCAGTACTTC. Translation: CASSEGALNIQYF.

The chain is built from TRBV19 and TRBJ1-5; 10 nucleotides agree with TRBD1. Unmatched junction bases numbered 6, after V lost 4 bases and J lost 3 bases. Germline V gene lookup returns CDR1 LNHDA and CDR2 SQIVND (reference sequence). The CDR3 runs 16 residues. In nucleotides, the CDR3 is TGTGCCAGTAGTAGGACAGGGGGACAATACAATCAGCCCCAGCATTTT. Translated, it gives CASSRTGGQYNQPQHF.

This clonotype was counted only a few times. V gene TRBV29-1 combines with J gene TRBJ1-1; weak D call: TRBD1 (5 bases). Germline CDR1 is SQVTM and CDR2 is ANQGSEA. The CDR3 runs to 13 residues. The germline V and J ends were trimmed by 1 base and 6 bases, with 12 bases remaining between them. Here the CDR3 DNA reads TGCAGCGTTGAAGGGACCAGGGTCCCTGAAGCTTTCTTT. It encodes CSVEGTRVPEAFF.

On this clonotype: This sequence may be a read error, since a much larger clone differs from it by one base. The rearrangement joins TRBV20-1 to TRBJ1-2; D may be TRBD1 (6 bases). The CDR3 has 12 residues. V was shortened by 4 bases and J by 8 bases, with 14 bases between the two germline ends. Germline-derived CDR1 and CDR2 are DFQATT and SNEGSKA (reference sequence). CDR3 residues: CSATPQGGGYTF. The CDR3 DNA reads TGCAGTGCTACGCCACAGGGCGGCGGCTACACCTTC.

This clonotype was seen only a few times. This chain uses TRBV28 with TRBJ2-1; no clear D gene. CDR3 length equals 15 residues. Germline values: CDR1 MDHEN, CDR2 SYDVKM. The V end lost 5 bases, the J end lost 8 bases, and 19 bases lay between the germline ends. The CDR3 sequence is CASSLRGYQSDEQFF. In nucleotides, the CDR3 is TGTGCCAGCAGTCTCCGTGGGTATCAGTCCGATGAGCAGTTCTTC.

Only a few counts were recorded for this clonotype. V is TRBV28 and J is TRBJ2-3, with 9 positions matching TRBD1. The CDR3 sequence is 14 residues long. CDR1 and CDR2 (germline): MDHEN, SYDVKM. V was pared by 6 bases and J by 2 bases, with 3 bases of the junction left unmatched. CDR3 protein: CASRWTGDTDTQYF. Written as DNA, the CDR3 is TGTGCCAGCAGGTGGACAGGGGACACAGATACGCAGTATTTT.

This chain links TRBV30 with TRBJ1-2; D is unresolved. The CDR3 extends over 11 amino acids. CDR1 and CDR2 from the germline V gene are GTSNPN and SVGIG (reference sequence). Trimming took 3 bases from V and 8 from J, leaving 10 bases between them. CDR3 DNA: TGTGCCTGGAGGAGGATAGGCGGCTACACCTTC. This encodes CAWRRIGGYTF.

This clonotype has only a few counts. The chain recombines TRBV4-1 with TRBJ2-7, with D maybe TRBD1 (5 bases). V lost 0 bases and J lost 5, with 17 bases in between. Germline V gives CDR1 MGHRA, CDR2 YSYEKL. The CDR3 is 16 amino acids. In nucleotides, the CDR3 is TGCGCCAGCAGCCAAGAGTTGGCCCAGGGTAGCAACGAGCAGTACTTC. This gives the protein CASSQELAQGSNEQYF.

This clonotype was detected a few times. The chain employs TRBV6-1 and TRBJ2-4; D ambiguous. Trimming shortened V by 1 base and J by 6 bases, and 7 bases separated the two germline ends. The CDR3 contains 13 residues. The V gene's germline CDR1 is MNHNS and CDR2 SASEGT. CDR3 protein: CASSEDGLNIQYF. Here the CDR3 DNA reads TGTGCCAGCAGTGAAGACGGCCTAAACATTCAGTACTTC.

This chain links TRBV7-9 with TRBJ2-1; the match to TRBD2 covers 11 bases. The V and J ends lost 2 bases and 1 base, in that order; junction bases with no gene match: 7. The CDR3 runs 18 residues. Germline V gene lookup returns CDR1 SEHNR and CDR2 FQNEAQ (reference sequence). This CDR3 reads CASSLTPGLAESYNEQFF. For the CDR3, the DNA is TGTGCCAGCAGCTTAACCCCGGGACTAGCGGAATCCTACAATGAGCAGTTCTTC.

The chain's CDR3 is CASSLVTIFPMDTQYF. CDR3 DNA sequence: TGTGCCAGCAGCTTAGTGACTATTTTCCCGATGGATACGCAGTATTTT. The gene calls are TRBV7-2 and TRBJ2-3; the D gene is possibly TRBD2 (5 bases). Trimming took off 1 base at V and 6 bases at J, with 17 bases between the two ends. CDR3 length: 16 amino acids. Per germline, CDR1 SGHTA and CDR2 FQGNSA.

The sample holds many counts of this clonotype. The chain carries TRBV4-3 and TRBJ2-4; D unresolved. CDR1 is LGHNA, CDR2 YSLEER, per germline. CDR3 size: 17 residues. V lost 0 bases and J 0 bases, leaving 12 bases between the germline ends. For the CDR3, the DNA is TGCGCCAGCAGCCAAGATTCCTTTGGTCTAGCCAAAAACATTCAGTACTTC. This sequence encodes CASSQDSFGLAKNIQYF.

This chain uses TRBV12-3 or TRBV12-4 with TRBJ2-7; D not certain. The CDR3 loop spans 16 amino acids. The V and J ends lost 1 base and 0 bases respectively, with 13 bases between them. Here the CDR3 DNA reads TGTGCCAGCAGTTTAGGTGAGACGGAGTCCTCCTACGAGCAGTACTTC. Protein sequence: CASSLGETESSYEQYF.

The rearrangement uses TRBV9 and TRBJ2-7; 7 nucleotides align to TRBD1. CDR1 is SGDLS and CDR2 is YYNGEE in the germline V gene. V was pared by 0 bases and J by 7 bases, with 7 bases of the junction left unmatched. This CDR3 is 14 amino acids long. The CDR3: CASSVGGQVWEQYF. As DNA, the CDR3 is TGTGCCAGCAGCGTAGGTGGACAGGTTTGGGAGCAGTACTTC.

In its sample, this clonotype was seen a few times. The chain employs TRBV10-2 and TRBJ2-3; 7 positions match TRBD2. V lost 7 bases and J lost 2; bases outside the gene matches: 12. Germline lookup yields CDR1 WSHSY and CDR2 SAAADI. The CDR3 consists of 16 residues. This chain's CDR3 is CASIETTSPFTDTQYF. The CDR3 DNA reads TGCGCCAGCATCGAAACGACTAGCCCGTTCACAGATACGCAGTATTTT.

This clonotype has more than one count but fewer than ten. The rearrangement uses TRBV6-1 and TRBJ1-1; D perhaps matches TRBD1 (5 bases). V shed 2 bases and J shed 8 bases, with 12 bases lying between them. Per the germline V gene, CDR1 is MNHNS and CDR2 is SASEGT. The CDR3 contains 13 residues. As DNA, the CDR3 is TGTGCCAGCAGTGAAATTGGGGGACTAGAAGCTTTCTTT. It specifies CASSEIGGLEAFF.

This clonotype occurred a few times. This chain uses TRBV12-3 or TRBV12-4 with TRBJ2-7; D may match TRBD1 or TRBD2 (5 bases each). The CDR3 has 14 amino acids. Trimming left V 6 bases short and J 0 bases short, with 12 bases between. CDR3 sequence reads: CASRSGRDSYEQYF. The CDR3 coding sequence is TGTGCCAGCAGATCGGGACGGGACTCCTACGAGCAGTACTTC.

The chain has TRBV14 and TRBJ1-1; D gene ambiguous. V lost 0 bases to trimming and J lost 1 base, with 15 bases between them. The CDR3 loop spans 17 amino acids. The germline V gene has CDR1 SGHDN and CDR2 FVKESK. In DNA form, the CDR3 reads TGTGCCAGCAGCCAAGATAGGCGGGCCCTACGGAACACTGAAGCTTTCTTT. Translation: CASSQDRRALRNTEAFF. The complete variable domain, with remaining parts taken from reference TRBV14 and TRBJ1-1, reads EAGVTQFPSHSVIEKGQTVTLRCDPISGHDNLYWYRRVMGKEIKFLLHFVKESKQDESGMPNNRFLAERTGGTYSTLKVQPAELEDSGVYFCASSQDRRALRNTEAFFGQGTRLTVV.

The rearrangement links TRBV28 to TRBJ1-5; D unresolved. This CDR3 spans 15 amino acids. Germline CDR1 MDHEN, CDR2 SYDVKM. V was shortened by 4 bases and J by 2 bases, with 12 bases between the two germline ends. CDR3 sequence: CASSSIAWGNQPQHF. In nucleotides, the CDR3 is TGTGCCAGCAGTTCGATCGCCTGGGGCAATCAGCCCCAGCATTTT.

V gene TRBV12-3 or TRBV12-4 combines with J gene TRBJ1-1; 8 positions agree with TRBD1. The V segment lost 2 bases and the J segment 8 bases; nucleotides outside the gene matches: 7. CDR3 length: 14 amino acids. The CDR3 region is CASSLWDRTEEAFF. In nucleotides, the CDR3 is TGTGCCAGCAGTTTATGGGACAGGACAGAAGAAGCTTTCTTT.

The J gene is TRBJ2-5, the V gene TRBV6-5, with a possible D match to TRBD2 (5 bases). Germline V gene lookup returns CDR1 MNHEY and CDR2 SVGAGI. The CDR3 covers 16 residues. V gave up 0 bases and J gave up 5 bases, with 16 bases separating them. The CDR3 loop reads CASSYSGSLGGETQYF. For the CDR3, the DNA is TGTGCCAGCAGTTACTCGGGCAGCTTGGGCGGGGAGACCCAGTACTTC.

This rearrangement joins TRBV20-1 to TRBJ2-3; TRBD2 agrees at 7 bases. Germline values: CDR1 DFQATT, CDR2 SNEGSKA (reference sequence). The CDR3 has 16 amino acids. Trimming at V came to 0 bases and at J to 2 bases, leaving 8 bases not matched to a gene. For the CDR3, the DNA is TGCAGTGCTAGAGATCAGGCTAGCGGCTCCACAGATACGCAGTATTTT. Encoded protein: CSARDQASGSTDTQYF.